The sequence of this T cell receptor beta chain was determined in a study of beta chain features in type 1 diabetes. Trimming pared 6 bases from V and 4 bases from J, leaving 11 bases between. The CDR3 has 13 amino acids. The germline CDR1 and CDR2 sequences are SGHNT and YYREEE (reference sequence). Since all of the isolated RNA was reverse transcribed, expressed TCRB transcripts were what got sequenced. The assay was immunoSEQ multiplex PCR, and TCRdb's table has in-frame clones only and misses some. The table lists 300,000 to 350,000 clones, about 13% of them singletons. General study findings and limits: Resolution of whether HLA type affects TCRB rearrangement was not achieved here. Type 1 diabetes patients showed a moderate but significant shortening of TCRB CDR3s in all four CD4+ subsets.

Concerning this clone: Its antigen is not known.

The TCR originated in a young woman with type 1 diabetes. The sample comprised naive CD4+ T cells from blood. This chain joins TRBV5-4 and TRBJ2-1; possibly TRBD2 for D (6 bases). The CDR3 loop reads CASTLSGYNEQFF. The DNA for the CDR3 is TGTGCCAGCACACTTAGCGGTTACAATGAGCAGTTCTTC.